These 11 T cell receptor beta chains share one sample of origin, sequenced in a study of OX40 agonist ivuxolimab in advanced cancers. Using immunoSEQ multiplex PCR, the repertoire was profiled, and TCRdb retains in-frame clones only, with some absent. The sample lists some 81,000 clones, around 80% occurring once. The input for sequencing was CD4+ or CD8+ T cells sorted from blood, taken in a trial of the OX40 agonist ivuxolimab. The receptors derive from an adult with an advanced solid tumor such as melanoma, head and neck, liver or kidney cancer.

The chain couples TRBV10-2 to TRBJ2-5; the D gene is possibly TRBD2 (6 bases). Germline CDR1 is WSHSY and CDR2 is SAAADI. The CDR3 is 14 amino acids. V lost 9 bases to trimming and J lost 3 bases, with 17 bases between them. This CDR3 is CASRRGSGEETQYF. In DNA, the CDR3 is TGCGCCAGTCGTAGAGGTTCGGGGGAAGAGACCCAGTACTTC.

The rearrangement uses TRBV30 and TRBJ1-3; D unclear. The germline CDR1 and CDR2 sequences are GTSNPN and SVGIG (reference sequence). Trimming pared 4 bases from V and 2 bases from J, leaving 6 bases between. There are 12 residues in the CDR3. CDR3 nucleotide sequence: TGTGCCTGGATAACAGCTGGAAACACCATATATTTT. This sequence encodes CAWITAGNTIYF.

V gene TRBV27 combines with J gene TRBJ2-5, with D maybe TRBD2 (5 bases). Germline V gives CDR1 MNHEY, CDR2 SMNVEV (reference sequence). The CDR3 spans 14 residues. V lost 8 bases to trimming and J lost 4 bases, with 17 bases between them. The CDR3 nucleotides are TGTGCCAGCTCCCCCCTTGGGGAGACAGAGACCCAGTACTTC. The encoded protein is CASSPLGETETQYF.

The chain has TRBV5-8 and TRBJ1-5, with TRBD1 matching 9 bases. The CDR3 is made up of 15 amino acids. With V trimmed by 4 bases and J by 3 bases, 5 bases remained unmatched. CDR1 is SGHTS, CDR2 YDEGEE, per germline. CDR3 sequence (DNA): TGTGCCAGCAGCCCGGGACAGGGTCTCAATCAGCCCCAGCATTTT. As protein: CASSPGQGLNQPQHF.

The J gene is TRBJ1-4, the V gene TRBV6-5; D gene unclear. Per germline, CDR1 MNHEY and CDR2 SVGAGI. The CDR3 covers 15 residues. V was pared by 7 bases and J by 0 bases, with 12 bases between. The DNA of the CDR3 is TGTGCCAGCAAGGCCAATGGACCAACTAATGAAAAACTGTTTTTT. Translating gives CASKANGPTNEKLFF.

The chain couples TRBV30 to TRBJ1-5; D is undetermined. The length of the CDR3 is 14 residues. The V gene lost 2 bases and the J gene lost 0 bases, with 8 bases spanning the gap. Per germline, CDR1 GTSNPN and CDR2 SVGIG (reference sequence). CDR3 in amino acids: CAWSQSLSNQPQHF. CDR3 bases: TGTGCCTGGAGTCAGAGCCTTAGCAATCAGCCCCAGCATTTT. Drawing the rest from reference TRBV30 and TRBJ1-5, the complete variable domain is SQTIHQWPATLVQPVGSPLSLECTVEGTSNPNLYWYRQAAGRGLQLLFYSVGIGQISSEVPQNLSASRPQDRQFILSSKKLLLSDSGFYLCAWSQSLSNQPQHFGDGTRLSIL.

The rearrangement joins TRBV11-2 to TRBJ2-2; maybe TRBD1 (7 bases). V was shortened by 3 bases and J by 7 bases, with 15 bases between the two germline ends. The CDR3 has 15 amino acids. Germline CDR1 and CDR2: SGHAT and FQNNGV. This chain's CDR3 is CASSFPGGRGGELFF. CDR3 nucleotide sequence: TGTGCCAGCAGCTTCCCAGGGGGGCGAGGCGGGGAGCTGTTTTTT.

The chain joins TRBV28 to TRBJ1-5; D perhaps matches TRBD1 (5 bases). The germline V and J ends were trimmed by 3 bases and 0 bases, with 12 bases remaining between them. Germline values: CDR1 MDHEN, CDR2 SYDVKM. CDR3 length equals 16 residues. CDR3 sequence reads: CASSFLRGYSNQPQHF. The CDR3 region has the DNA TGTGCCAGCAGTTTCCTACGGGGCTATAGCAATCAGCCCCAGCATTTT.

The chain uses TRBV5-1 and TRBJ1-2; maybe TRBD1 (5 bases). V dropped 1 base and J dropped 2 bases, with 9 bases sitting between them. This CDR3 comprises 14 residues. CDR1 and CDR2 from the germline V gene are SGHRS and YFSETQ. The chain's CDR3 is CASSLTGVNYGYTF. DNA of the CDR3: TGCGCCAGCAGCTTGACAGGAGTGAACTATGGCTACACCTTC.

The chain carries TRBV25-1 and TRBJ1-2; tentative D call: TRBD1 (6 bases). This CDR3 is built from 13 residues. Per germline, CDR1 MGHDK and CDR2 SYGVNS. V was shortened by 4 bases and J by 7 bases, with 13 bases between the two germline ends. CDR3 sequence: CASSGTGTGGYTF. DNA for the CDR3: TGTGCCAGCAGTGGTACAGGGACGGGTGGCTACACCTTC.

CDR3 loop: CASSLLGQGISFNYGYTF. CDR3 nucleotides: TGTGCCAGCAGCTTGTTAGGACAGGGCATTTCTTTTAACTATGGCTACACCTTC. This sequence joins TRBV5-6 and TRBJ1-2, with 8 bases fitting TRBD1. V was clipped by 1 base and J by 1 base; unmatched bases: 12. Germline V gene sequence: CDR1 SGHDT, CDR2 YYEEEE. CDR3 size: 18 residues.